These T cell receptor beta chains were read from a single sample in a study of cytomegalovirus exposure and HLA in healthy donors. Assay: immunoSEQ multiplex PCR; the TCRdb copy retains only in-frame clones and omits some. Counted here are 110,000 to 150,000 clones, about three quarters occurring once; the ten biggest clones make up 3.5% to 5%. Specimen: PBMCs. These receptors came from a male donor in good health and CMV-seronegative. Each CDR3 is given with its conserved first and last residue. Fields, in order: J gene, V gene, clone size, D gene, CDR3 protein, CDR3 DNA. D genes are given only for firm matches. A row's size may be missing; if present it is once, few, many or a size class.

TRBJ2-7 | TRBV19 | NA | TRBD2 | CASSNLAGGPSEQYF | TGTGCCAGTAGTAATCTGGCGGGGGGGCCATCCGAGCAGTACTTC
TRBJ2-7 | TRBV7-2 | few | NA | CASSLGGVTYEQYF | TGTGCCAGCAGCTTAGGGGGCGTCACCTACGAGCAGTACTTC
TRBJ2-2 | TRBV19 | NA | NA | CASSIERGGLGGELFF | TGTGCCAGTAGTATCGAGAGGGGGGGCCTGGGCGGGGAGCTGTTTTTT
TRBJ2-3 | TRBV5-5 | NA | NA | CASTTRGSGPDTQYF | TGTGCCAGCACAACTCGGGGGTCGGGACCAGATACGCAGTATTTT
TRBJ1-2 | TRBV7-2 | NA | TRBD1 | CASSPSDRGKYGYTF | TGTGCCAGCAGCCCCTCGGACAGGGGGAAATATGGCTACACCTTC
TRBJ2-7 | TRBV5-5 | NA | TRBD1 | CASSVPGGPYEQYF | TGTGCCAGCAGCGTACCAGGGGGCCCATACGAGCAGTACTTC
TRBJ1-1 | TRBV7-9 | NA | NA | CASRRQGNTEAFF | TGTGCCAGCAGGCGCCAGGGAAACACTGAAGCTTTCTTT
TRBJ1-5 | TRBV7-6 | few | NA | CASSLAPSRPQHF | TGTGCCAGCAGCTTAGCCCCCTCCCGTCCCCAGCATTTT
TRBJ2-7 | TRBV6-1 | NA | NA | CASSASTGTRLAEQYF | TGTGCCAGCAGTGCAAGTACAGGGACCCGCCTGGCCGAGCAGTACTTC
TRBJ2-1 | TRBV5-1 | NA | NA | CASSSLSYNEQFF | TGCGCCAGCAGCTCCCTCTCCTACAATGAGCAGTTCTTC
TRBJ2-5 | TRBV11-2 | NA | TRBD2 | CASSLDLGQRGGGETQYF | TGTGCCAGCAGCTTAGATCTTGGGCAGCGGGGGGGAGGGGAGACCCAGTACTTC
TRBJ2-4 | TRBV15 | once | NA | CATSRDVRADKNIQYF | TGTGCCACCAGCAGAGATGTCAGGGCGGACAAAAACATTCAGTACTTC
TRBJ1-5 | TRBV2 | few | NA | CASSVGDQPQHF | TGTGCCAGCAGTGTAGGGGATCAGCCCCAGCATTTT
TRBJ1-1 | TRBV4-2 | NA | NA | CASSQDEGRGYTEAFF | TGTGCCAGCAGCCAAGATGAAGGGAGGGGGTACACTGAAGCTTTCTTT
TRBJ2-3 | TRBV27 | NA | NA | CASTPLGTTNTDTQYF | TGTGCCAGCACTCCCTTAGGGACAACTAACACAGATACGCAGTATTTT
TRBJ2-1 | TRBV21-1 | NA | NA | CASRVLAGVSYNEQFF | TGTGCCAGCAGAGTCCTAGCGGGAGTGTCCTACAATGAGCAGTTCTTC
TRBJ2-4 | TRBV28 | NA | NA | CASSFSGVAKNIQYF | TGTGCCAGCAGTTTTTCCGGGGTAGCCAAAAACATTCAGTACTTC
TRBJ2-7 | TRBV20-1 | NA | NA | CSAYHHEQYF | TGCAGTGCCTACCATCACGAGCAGTACTTC
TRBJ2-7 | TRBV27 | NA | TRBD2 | CASSLITSGSYEQYF | TGTGCCAGCAGTTTAATCACTAGCGGGTCCTACGAGCAGTACTTC
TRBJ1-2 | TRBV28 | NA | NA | CASSLGQGGGGYTF | TGTGCCAGCAGTTTAGGGCAGGGCGGTGGCGGCTACACCTTC
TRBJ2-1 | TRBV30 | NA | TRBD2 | CASTSGVHNEQFF | TGTGCCTCGACTAGCGGGGTCCACAATGAGCAGTTCTTC
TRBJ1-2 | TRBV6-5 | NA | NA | CASSTGFLGYTF | TGTGCCAGCAGTACAGGGTTCCTTGGCTACACCTTC
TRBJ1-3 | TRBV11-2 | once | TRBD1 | CASSTGGSGNTIYF | TGTGCCAGCAGCACAGGGGGCTCCGGAAACACCATATATTTT
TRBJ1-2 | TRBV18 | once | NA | CASSPDRLGYGYTF | TGTGCCAGCTCACCAGACAGACTCGGCTATGGCTACACCTTC
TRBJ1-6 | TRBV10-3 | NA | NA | CAISRGGAGVPGPLHF | TGTGCCATCAGTCGTGGGGGGGCAGGGGTCCCGGGTCCCCTCCACTTT
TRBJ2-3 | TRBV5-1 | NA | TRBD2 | CASSSSGINTDTQYF | TGCGCCAGCAGCTCTAGCGGCATCAACACAGATACGCAGTATTTT
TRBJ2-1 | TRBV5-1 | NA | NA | CASSLDRGNEQFF | TGCGCCAGCAGCTTGGACCGAGGTAATGAGCAGTTCTTC
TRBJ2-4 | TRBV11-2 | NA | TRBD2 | CASSSRSRDYKNIQYF | TGTGCCAGCAGCTCGCGTTCCCGGGACTACAAAAACATTCAGTACTTC
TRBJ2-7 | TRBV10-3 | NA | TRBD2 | CAISIGTSGRYEQYF | TGTGCCATCAGCATCGGGACTAGCGGGAGGTACGAGCAGTACTTC
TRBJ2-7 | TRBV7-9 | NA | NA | CSSSPRVFDEQYF | TGTTCCAGCAGCCCGAGGGTCTTCGACGAGCAGTACTTC
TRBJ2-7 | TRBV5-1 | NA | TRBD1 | CASSPYMTGGMTEQYF | TGCGCCAGCAGCCCCTACATGACAGGGGGCATGACTGAGCAGTACTTC
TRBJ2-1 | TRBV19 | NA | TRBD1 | CASSIRQGAYNEQFF | TGTGCCAGTAGTATTCGACAGGGGGCCTACAATGAGCAGTTCTTC
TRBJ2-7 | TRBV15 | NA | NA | CATSRGGSEQYF | TGTGCCACCAGCAGGGGAGGCTCCGAGCAGTACTTC
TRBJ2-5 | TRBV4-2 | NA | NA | CASSQDRASYETQYF | TGTGCCAGCAGCCAAGATCGGGCTAGCTATGAGACCCAGTACTTC
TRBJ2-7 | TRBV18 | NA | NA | CASSQLAGDNEQYF | TGTGCCAGCTCTCAGCTAGCAGGGGACAACGAGCAGTACTTC
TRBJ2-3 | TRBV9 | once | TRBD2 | CASSVTTLTSGTRTDTQYF | TGTGCCAGCAGCGTCACCACACTGACTAGCGGGACACGCACAGATACGCAGTATTTT
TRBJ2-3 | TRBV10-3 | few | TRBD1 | CAISGTGGTDTQYF | TGTGCCATCAGTGGGACAGGGGGCACAGATACGCAGTATTTT
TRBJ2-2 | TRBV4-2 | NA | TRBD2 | CASSPSSSGYTGELFF | TGTGCCAGCAGCCCATCCTCTAGCGGATACACCGGGGAGCTGTTTTTT
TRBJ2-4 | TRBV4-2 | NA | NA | CASSQVDRNIQYF | TGTGCCAGCAGCCAAGTCGACAGAAACATTCAGTACTTC
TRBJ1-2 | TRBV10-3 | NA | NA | CAIRGSEVTVDYGYTF | TGTGCCATCAGGGGGTCGGAGGTGACGGTAGACTATGGCTACACCTTC
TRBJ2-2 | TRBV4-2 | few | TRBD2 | CASSQDFGGAPGELFF | TGTGCCAGCAGCCAAGACTTCGGGGGGGCCCCCGGGGAGCTGTTTTTT
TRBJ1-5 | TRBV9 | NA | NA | CASSPTPFGQSNQPQHF | TGTGCCAGCAGCCCAACCCCTTTTGGACAGAGCAATCAGCCCCAGCATTTT
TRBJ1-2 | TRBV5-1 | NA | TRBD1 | CASSTGQGYGYTF | TGCGCCAGCAGCACCGGACAGGGCTATGGCTACACCTTC
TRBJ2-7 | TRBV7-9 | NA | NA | CASSLGGLVEQYF | TGTGCCAGCAGCTTGGGGGGTCTGGTGGAGCAGTACTTC
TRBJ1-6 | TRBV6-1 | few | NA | CASSLQPLPLSLHF | TGTGCCAGCAGTTTACAGCCATTACCTTTATCCCTCCACTTT
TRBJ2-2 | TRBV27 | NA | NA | CASRQAGSNTGELFF | TGTGCCAGCAGGCAGGCAGGGTCGAACACCGGGGAGCTGTTTTTT
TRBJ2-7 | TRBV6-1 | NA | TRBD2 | CASSEDVTSAGQYF | TGTGCCAGCAGTGAAGATGTGACTAGCGCGGGGCAGTACTTC
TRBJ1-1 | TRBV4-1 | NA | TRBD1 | CASSRVGQGEAFF | TGCGCCAGCAGCCGAGTAGGACAGGGAGAAGCTTTCTTT